This TCR beta chain was retrieved from a study of blood T cell repertoires in COVID-19 (dated by TCRdb to 2019 to 2021). In terms of the full investigation: Collaborator samples came from the United States, Italy and Spain and covered acute and convalescent phases of COVID-19. The prospective study material was composed of cDNA or gDNA derived from T cells, B-cell-depleted T cells, or PBMCs. Deeply sampled blood TCRbeta repertoires from subjects exposed to, actively infected with, or recovered from COVID-19 were included in the dataset. A freely available public database, intended as a resource for researchers studying the immune response to SARS-CoV-2, is where the repertoires were released. The samples were drawn from the first 160 participants of the ongoing ImmuneRACE study and from 1,254 subjects provided by 6 global collaborators. The sample metadata nearly always contained a de-identified subject ID, COVID-19 status, age in years and sex. Where available, HLA class I and class II types were taken from metadata supplied by the sample provider and were not determined by assay-based typing. Results and caveats for the whole study, not just this receptor: Clinical and demographic metadata were provided uncurated, with the amount varying by source and participant.

TCRbeta CDR3 regions were amplified from genomic DNA by means of the immunoSEQ Assay, a bias-controlled multiplex PCR. As for the authors' bioinformatics: The number of nucleated cells in each sample was estimated from the amplification of reference gene primers within the assay. Sequence reads were collapsed and filtered to measure the absolute abundance of every unique TCRbeta CDR3 rearrangement. For each sample, productive Simpson clonality was calculated by taking the square root of Simpson's diversity index across productive rearrangements. TCRdb obtained this table from immuneACCESS and retained in-frame rearrangements with V and J assigned. These tables miss some clones; where compared with another copy, unresolved V genes account for less than half of the shortfall, and the remainder is unexplained. V and J calls plus clone size are reproduced from that table; the DNA served to infer D and trimming. Within this sample are approximately 230,000 clones, with 88% of them counted one time only. Of the sample, 5% to 6.5% is held by the ten largest clones.

V is reduced by 3 bases and J by 10 bases, leaving a spacing of 10 bases between them. The germline V gene sets CDR1 to SGHDT and CDR2 to YYEEEE. The CDR3 runs 11 residues from the cysteine to the phenylalanine. Left in the record is the CDR3 DNA by itself, 33 bases read in frame from the first base. With regard to this clone: Its antigen has not been determined. Base qualities were left out, and no much larger clone turns up one base away.

One collaborating source in Seattle enrolled patients during active infection and followed them longitudinally through the course of disease. The collaborating institutions used their own protocols to collect whole blood in K2EDTA tubes. For TCRbeta analysis, collaborators shipped samples as frozen whole blood, isolated PBMCs, or DNA extracted from either of those sample types. The receptor comes from a woman in her 30s with COVID-19, enrolled during active disease. The receptor chain draws on TRBV5-6 and TRBJ2-5, with TRBD2 tentatively as D gene (5 bases match). Sequencing input: peripheral blood. Read as DNA, the sequence is TGTGCCAGCAGCTCCACGAGGGACCAGTACTTC. It translates to CASSSTRDQYF.